The clone carrying this T cell receptor (beta chain) showed up many times. Trimming shortened V by 7 bases and J by 0 bases, and 16 bases separated the two germline ends. The CDR3 has 17 residues. The germline CDR1 and CDR2 sequences are SGHTA and FQGNSA. This specimen belongs to a study of blood T cells in healthy people across ages. A sample-barcoded 5' primer and a J-beta primer mix were used in a second PCR of roughly 7 to 12 cycles. In TCRdb, the 5' RACE reads were re-called with MiXCR into one record per CDR3 protein. This table holds about 770,000 distinct CDR3 sequences, around 42% found once.

V is TRBV7-2 and J is TRBJ2-6; D is tentatively TRBD1 or TRBD2 (5 bases each). Material: blood. This sequence was found in a man aged 55 to 70 in good health. The CDR3 region is CASNPGRRNSGANVLTF. The DNA of the CDR3 is TGTGCCAGCAACCCGGGACGTAGGAACTCTGGGGCCAACGTCCTGACTTTC.